The sequence of this T cell receptor (beta chain) was determined in a study of cytomegalovirus exposure and HLA in healthy donors. The PCR was carried out with 60 Vbeta primers and 13 Jbeta primers. Authors' processing steps: Later, tens of millions of unique TCR beta chains were counted in an analysis, and about 10 million of them were shared. Generated by immunoSEQ multiplex PCR, the TCRdb table keeps only in-frame clones and is missing some. The V and J calls and clone size come from that table; D and trimming were worked out from the DNA. The profile shows about 130,000 clones, 81% of them singletons. Study conclusions and caveats: At a 0.05 false discovery rate, a later analysis found some 18,000 TCR beta sequences to be associated with HLA alleles. The HLA-A and HLA-B alleles of most subjects were reportedly predicted accurately from TCR beta sequences. The study put some 160 TCR beta chains on its list as cytomegalovirus-associated.

CDR1 is LGHNA and CDR2 is YSLEER in the germline V gene. V lost 0 bases, J lost 3 bases, and 11 bases lay in between. The CDR3 contains 16 residues. Comment on this clone: Its antigen is not known.

The sequencing sample was made of PBMCs. The chain links TRBV4-3 to TRBJ1-4; TRBD1 might be the D (5 bases). This TCR was recovered from a man aged 18 to 29 in good health and CMV-seronegative. DNA of the CDR3: TGCGCCAGCAGCCAAGATGGGGGGGGTGCTAATGAAAAACTGTTTTTT. Its protein product is CASSQDGGGANEKLFF.